The entry below gives a single T cell receptor (beta chain) sequence along with its context. Its target is unknown. The sample comes from a study of T cells after posttransplantation cyclophosphamide. Study conclusions and caveats: TRB overlap between skin or GI tissue T cells and blood was limited. Donor CD8+ memory clones often dominated recipient blood repertoires at later times. TRB clonality was highly associated with recipient CMV seropositivity and reactivation.

Germline V gene sequence: CDR1 SGHDN, CDR2 FVKESK. V was clipped by 1 base and J by 7 bases, with 7 bases between them. There are 12 residues in the CDR3. The method was immunoSEQ multiplex PCR; TCRdb's version includes in-frame clones alone and lacks a portion of them. Seen here are tens of thousands of clones, roughly 86% observed once, and the top ten hold approximately 2.8%. This sequence was found in a man aged 25 to 40 with a blood cancer, CMV-positive, and with a related stem cell donor. What was sequenced was PBMCs. The chain uses TRBV14 and TRBJ2-5, with unresolved D. The CDR3: CASSQVFGTQYF. DNA of the CDR3: TGTGCCAGCAGCCAAGTTTTCGGGACCCAGTACTTC.